The 10 T cell receptor beta chains presented below share a single source sample, sequenced in a study of cytomegalovirus exposure and HLA in healthy donors. It was with 60 Vbeta and 13 Jbeta primers that the PCR ran. Sequenced by immunoSEQ multiplex PCR; TCRdb stores in-frame clones only, minus some. The profile covers under 130,000 clones, with 74% appearing a single time and approximately 2.5% taken by the ten largest. Sequencing was performed on PBMCs. The origin of the receptors is a man aged 45-60 years in good health and CMV-seropositive.

J is TRBJ1-5 and V is TRBV2; the match to TRBD1 covers 8 bases. CDR1 is SNHLY, CDR2 FYNNEI, per germline. The V segment lost 6 bases and the J segment 0 bases; nucleotides outside the gene matches: 4. This CDR3 region has 15 residues. The CDR3 sequence: CASSGDRNSNQPQHF. DNA of the CDR3: TGTGCCAGCAGCGGGGACAGGAATAGCAATCAGCCCCAGCATTTT.

The chain is built from TRBV6-1 and TRBJ2-2, with D maybe TRBD2 (6 bases). Germline V gene lookup returns CDR1 MNHNS and CDR2 SASEGT. V was shortened by 8 bases and J by 4 bases, with 11 bases between the two germline ends. The CDR3 has 13 amino acids. The CDR3 sequence: CASGGAGTGELFF. The CDR3 DNA is TGTGCCAGCGGAGGGGCTGGCACCGGGGAGCTGTTTTTT.

A few counts support this clone. This rearrangement joins TRBV19 to TRBJ2-1; no firm D call. Germline assignment: CDR1 LNHDA and CDR2 SQIVND (reference sequence). Trimming removed 1 base at V and 10 bases at J, with 17 bases between. CDR3 length: 15 amino acids. For the CDR3, the DNA is TGTGCCAGTAGTATAGTTGGAGAAGGCCGAGAAGAGCAGTTCTTC. The encoded protein is CASSIVGEGREEQFF.

The chain has TRBV27 and TRBJ1-5, with D unclear. The germline V gene has CDR1 MNHEY and CDR2 SMNVEV (reference sequence). The CDR3 totals 15 residues. Trimming removed 6 bases at V and 1 base at J, with 13 bases between. The CDR3 DNA follows: TGTGCCAGCAGAAAGGAGGGTTGGAGCAATCAGCCCCAGCATTTT. As protein: CASRKEGWSNQPQHF.

The chain has TRBV2 and TRBJ2-1; 8 bases align to TRBD2. Germline trimming cut 1 base from V and 6 bases from J; bases unmatched to any gene: 11. Germline CDR1 and CDR2: SNHLY and FYNNEI. This CDR3 has 17 residues. This chain's CDR3 is CASSEGPAAGEGNEQFF. CDR3 DNA: TGTGCCAGCAGTGAAGGTCCTGCAGCGGGAGAGGGCAATGAGCAGTTCTTC.

The sample holds a few counts of this clone. The V call is TRBV18, the J call TRBJ2-3; 7 positions match TRBD2. The trim removed 4 bases at V and 2 bases at J, leaving 9 bases unmatched. The germline V gene encodes CDR1 KGHSH and CDR2 LQKENI. The CDR3 consists of 16 residues. CDR3 loop: CASSLLQRGTTDTQYF. In DNA, the CDR3 is TGTGCCAGCTCACTGCTACAGCGGGGAACCACAGATACGCAGTATTTT.

J is TRBJ2-3 and V is TRBV9, with TRBD1 identical over 7 bases. Germline assignment: CDR1 SGDLS and CDR2 YYNGEE. V trimming: 2 bases; J trimming: 3 bases; junction bases outside the gene matches: 3. This CDR3 comprises 14 residues. The CDR3 loop is CASSVDRATDTQYF. The CDR3 DNA sequence: TGTGCCAGCAGCGTCGACAGGGCAACAGATACGCAGTATTTT.

DNA of the CDR3: TGTGCCAGTAGTACTAAGCCGGGACAGGGTTACGAGCAGTACTTC. This sequence encodes CASSTKPGQGYEQYF. V and J are TRBV19 and TRBJ2-7, with 9 bases aligning to TRBD1. V gave up 4 bases and J gave up 4 bases; unmatched junction bases: 8. Germline V gene data show CDR1 as LNHDA and CDR2 as SQIVND (reference sequence). The CDR3 has 15 amino acids.

The gene calls are TRBV10-2 and TRBJ2-7, with 10 bases aligning to TRBD2. This CDR3 has 19 amino acids. V dropped 0 bases and J dropped 2; count of bases not matched to a gene: 13. Germline CDR1 and CDR2: WSHSY and SAAADI. Here the CDR3 DNA reads TGCGCCAGCAGTGAGTCCGTATGGCTAGCGGGAGCCACCCCCTACGAGCAGTACTTC. This encodes CASSESVWLAGATPYEQYF.

This clone was counted once. The chain uses TRBV7-3 and TRBJ1-1; the D gene is possibly TRBD1 (6 bases). The V gene's germline CDR1 is SGHTA and CDR2 FQGTGA. Trimming took 2 bases from V and 6 from J, leaving 19 bases between them. The CDR3 length is 16 residues. CDR3 in amino acids: CASSLDRIQNGAEAFF. The DNA for the CDR3 is TGTGCCAGCAGCTTAGACAGGATCCAAAATGGGGCTGAAGCTTTCTTT. Full variable domain (outside the CDR3, taken from reference TRBV7-3 and TRBJ1-1): GAGVSQTPSNKVTEKGKYVELRCDPISGHTALYWYRQSLGQGPEFLIYFQGTGAADDSGLPNDRFFAVRPEGSVSTLKIQRTERGDSAVYLCASSLDRIQNGAEAFFGQGTRLTVV.